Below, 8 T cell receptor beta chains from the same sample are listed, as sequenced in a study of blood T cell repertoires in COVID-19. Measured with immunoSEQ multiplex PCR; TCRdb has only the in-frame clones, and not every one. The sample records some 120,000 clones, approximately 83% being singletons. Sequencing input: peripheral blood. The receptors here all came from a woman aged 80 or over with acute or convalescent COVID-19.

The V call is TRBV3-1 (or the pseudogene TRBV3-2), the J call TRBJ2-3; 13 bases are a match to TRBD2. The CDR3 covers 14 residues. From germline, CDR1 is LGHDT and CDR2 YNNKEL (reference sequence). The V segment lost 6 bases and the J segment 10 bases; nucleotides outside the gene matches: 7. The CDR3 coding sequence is TGTGCCAGCAGTCGGACTAGCGGGGGAGTATCGCAGTATTTT. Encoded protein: CASSRTSGGVSQYF.

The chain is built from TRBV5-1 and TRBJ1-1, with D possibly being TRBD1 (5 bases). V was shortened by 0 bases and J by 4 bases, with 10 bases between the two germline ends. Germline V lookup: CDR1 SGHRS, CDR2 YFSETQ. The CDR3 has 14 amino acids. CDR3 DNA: TGCGCCAGCAGCTTGGGGGGCAGGAGCACTGAAGCTTTCTTT. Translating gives CASSLGGRSTEAFF.

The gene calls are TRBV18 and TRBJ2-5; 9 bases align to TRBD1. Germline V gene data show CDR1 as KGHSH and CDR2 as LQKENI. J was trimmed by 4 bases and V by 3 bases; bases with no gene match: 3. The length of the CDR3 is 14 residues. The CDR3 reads CASSPGTGRETQYF. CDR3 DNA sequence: TGTGCCAGCTCACCCGGGACAGGGCGAGAGACCCAGTACTTC.

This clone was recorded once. In nucleotides, the CDR3 is TGTGCCAGTAGGGGGGCCAGGGTGCCCTATGGCTACACCTTC. Residues: CASRGARVPYGYTF. The chain joins TRBV19 to TRBJ1-2, with D possibly being TRBD1 (6 bases). V dropped 6 bases and J dropped 4 bases, with 15 bases sitting between them. The CDR3 extends over 14 amino acids. Germline loops: CDR1 LNHDA, CDR2 SQIVND (reference sequence). Looking up the rest from reference TRBV19 and TRBJ1-2 gives the full variable domain: DGGITQSPKYLFRKEGQNVTLSCEQNLNHDAMYWYRQDPGQGLRLIYYSQIVNDFQKGDIAEGYSVSREKKESFPLTVTSAQKNPTAFYLCASRGARVPYGYTFGSGTRLTVV.

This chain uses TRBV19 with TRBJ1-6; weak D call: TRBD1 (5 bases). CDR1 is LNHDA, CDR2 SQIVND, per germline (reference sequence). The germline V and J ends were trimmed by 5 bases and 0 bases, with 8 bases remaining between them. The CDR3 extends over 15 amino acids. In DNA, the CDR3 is TGTGCCAGTAGTCAGGGATCCTCCTATAATTCACCCCTCCACTTT. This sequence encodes CASSQGSSYNSPLHF.

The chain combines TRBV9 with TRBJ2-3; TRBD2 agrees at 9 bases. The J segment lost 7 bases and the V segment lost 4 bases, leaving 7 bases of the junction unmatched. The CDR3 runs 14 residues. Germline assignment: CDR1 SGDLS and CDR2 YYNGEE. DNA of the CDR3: TGTGCCAGCAGCCCGGGCGGGGGGGCATATACGCAGTATTTT. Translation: CASSPGGGAYTQYF.

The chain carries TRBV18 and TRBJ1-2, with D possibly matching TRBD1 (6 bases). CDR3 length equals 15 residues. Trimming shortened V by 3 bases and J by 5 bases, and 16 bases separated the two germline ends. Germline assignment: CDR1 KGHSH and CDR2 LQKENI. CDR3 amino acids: CASSPQDSGGYGYTF. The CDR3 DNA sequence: TGTGCCAGCTCACCCCAGGACAGCGGCGGGTATGGCTACACCTTC.

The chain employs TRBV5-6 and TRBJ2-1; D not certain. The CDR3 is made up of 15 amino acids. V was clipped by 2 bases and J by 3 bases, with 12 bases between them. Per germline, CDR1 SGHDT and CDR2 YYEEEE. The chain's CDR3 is CASSLERGNYNEQFF. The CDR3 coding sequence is TGTGCCAGCAGCTTAGAACGAGGAAACTACAATGAGCAGTTCTTC.